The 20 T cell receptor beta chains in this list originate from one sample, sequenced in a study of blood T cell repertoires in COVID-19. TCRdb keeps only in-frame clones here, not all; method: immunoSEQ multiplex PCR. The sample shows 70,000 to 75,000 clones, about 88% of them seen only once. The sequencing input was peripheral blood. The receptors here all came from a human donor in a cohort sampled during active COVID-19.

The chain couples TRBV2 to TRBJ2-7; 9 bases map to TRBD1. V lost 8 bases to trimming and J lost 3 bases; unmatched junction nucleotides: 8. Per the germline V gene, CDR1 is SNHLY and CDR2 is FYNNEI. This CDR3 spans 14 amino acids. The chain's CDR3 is CASAGWDRDYEQYF. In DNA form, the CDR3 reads TGTGCCAGCGCCGGGTGGGACAGGGACTACGAGCAGTACTTC. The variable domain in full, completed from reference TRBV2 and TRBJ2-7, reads EPEVTQTPSHQVTQMGQEVILRCVPISNHLYFYWYRQILGQKVEFLVSFYNNEISEKSEIFDDQFSVERPDGSNFTLKIRSTKLEDSAMYFCASAGWDRDYEQYFGPGTRLTVT.

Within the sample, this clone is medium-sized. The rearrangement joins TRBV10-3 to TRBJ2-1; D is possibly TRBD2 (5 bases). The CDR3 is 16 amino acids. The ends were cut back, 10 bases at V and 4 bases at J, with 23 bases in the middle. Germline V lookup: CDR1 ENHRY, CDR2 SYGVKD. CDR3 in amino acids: CATVADEGQLYNEQFF. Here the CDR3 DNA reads TGTGCCACCGTTGCCGACGAGGGCCAGTTGTACAATGAGCAGTTCTTC.

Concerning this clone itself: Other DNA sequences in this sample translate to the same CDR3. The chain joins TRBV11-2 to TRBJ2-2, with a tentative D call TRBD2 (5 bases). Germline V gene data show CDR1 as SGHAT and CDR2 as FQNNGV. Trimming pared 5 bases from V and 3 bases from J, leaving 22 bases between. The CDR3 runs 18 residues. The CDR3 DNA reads TGTGCCAGCAGCCTTAGTGGGAGCCGAGCTACCTACACCGGGGAGCTGTTTTTT. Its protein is CASSLSGSRATYTGELFF.

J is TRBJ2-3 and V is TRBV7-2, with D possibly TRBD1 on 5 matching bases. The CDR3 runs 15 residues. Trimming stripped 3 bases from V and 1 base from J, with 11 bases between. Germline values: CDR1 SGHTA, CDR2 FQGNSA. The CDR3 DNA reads TGTGCCAGCAGCTTCACCAGGGTGGGCACAGATACGCAGTATTTT. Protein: CASSFTRVGTDTQYF.

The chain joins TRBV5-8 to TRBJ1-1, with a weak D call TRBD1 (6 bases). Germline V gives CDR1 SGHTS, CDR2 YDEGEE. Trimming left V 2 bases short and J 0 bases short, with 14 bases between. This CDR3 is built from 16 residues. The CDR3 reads CASSFGQKLMNTEAFF. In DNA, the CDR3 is TGTGCCAGCAGCTTTGGACAGAAACTTATGAACACTGAAGCTTTCTTT.

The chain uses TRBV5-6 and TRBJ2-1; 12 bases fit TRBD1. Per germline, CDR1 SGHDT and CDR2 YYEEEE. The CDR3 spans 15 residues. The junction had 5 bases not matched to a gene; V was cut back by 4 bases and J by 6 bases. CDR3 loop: CASSPGQGAPNEQFF. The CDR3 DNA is TGTGCCAGCAGCCCGGGACAGGGGGCGCCCAATGAGCAGTTCTTC.

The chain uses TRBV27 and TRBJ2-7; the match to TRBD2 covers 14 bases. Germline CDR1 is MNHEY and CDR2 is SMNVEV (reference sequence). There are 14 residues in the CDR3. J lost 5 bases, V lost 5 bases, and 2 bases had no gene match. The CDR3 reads CASSVGLAGDEQYF. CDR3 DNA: TGTGCCAGCAGTGTGGGACTAGCGGGAGACGAGCAGTACTTC.

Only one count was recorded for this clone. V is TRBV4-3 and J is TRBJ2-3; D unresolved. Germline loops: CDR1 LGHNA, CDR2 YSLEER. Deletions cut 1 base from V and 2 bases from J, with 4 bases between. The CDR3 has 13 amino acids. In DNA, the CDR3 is TGCGCCAGCAGCCAAGGACTCACAGATACGCAGTATTTT. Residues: CASSQGLTDTQYF.

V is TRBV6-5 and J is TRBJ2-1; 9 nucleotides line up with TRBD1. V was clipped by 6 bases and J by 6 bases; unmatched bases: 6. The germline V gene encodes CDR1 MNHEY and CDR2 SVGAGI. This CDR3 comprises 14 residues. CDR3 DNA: TGTGCCAGCAGAACCGGGACAGGGTCCAATGAGCAGTTCTTC. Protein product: CASRTGTGSNEQFF.

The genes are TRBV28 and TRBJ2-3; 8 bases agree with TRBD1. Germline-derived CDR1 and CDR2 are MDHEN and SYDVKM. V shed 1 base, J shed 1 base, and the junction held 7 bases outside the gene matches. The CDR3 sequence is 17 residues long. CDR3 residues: CASSLSRGRVGTDTQYF. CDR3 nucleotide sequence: TGTGCCAGCAGTTTATCCAGGGGGCGGGTTGGCACAGATACGCAGTATTTT.

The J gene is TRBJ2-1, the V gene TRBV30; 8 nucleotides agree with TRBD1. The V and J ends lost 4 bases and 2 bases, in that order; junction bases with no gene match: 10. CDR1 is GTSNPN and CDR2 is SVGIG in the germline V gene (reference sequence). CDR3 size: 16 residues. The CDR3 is CAWNYRGTGPYNEQFF. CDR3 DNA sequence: TGTGCCTGGAATTATCGAGGGACAGGCCCCTACAATGAGCAGTTCTTC. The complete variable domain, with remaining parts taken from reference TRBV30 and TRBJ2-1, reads SQTIHQWPATLVQPVGSPLSLECTVEGTSNPNLYWYRQAAGRGLQLLFYSVGIGQISSEVPQNLSASRPQDRQFILSSKKLLLSDSGFYLCAWNYRGTGPYNEQFFGPGTRLTVL.

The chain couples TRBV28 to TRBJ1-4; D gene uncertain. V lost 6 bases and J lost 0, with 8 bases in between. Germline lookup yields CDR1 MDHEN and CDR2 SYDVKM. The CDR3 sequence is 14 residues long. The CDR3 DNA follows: TGTGCCAGCAGCCTGGGAGCAACTAATGAAAAACTGTTTTTT. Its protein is CASSLGATNEKLFF. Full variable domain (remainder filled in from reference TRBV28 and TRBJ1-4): DVKVTQSSRYLVKRTGEKVFLECVQDMDHENMFWYRQDPGLGLRLIYFSYDVKMKEKGDIPEGYSVSREKKERFSLILESASTNQTSMYLCASSLGATNEKLFFGSGTQLSVL.

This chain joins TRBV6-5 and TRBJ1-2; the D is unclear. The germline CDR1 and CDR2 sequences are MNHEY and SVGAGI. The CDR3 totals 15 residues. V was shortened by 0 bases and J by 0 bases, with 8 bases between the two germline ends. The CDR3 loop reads CASSYSQVANYGYTF. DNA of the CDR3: TGTGCCAGCAGTTACTCGCAGGTAGCTAACTATGGCTACACCTTC.

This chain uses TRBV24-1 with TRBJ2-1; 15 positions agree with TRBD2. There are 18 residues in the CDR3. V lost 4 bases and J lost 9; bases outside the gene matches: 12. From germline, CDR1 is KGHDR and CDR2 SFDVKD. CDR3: CATSEKPGLAGGRSEQFF. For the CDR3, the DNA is TGTGCCACCAGTGAGAAACCGGGACTAGCGGGAGGTCGATCTGAGCAGTTCTTC.

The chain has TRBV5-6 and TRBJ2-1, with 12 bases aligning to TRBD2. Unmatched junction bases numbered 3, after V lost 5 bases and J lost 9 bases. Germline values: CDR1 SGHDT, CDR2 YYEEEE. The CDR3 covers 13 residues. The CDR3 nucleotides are TGTGCCAGCAGTCGGGGACTAGCGGGTGAGCAGTTCTTC. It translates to CASSRGLAGEQFF.

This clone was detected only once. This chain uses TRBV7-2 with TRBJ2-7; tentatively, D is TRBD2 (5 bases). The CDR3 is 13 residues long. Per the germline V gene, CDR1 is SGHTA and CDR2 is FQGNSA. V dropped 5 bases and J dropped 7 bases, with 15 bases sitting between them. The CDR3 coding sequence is TGTGCCAGCAGCAGACTACCCCTGGGAGAGCAGTACTTC. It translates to CASSRLPLGEQYF.

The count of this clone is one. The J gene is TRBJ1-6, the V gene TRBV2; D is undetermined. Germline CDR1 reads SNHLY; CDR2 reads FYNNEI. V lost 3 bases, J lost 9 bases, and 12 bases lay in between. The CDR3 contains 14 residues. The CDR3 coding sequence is TGTGCCAGCAGTGACAGGTTTAGCGGTTCACCCCTCCACTTT. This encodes CASSDRFSGSPLHF.

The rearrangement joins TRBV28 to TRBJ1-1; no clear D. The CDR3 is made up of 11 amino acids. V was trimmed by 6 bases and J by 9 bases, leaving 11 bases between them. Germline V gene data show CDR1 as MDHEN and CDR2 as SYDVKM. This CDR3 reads CASRSQTKAFF. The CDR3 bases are TGTGCCAGCAGGTCCCAAACTAAAGCTTTCTTT.

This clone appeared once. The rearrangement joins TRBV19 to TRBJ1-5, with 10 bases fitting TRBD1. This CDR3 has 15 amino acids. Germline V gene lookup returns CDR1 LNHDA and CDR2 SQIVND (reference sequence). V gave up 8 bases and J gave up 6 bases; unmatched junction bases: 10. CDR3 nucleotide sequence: TGTGCCAGTGGCAGACAGGGGGCTATCAGTCAGCCCCAGCATTTT. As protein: CASGRQGAISQPQHF.

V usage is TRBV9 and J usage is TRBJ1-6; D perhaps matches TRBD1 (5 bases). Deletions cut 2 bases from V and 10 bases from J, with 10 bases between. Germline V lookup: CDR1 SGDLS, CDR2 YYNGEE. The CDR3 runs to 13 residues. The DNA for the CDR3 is TGTGCCAGCAGCGTTGGGGCGGTATCACCCCTCCACTTT. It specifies CASSVGAVSPLHF.